Each of the 9 T cell receptor beta chains below was sequenced from the same sample in a study of shared clonotypes between healthy human individuals. Libraries were prepared by immunoSEQ multiplex PCR; TCRdb keeps only in-frame clonotypes and omits some of them. The sample lists over 100,000 clones; more than 65% were seen once. Sequences were obtained from memory CD8+ T cells sorted from blood. Sample subset: CD45RO+ cells pooled with CCR7-negative TemRA cells. All receptors derive from a woman in her thirties in good health.

The rearrangement joins TRBV28 to TRBJ1-2; D ambiguous. The CDR3 covers 13 residues. CDR1 is MDHEN, CDR2 SYDVKM, per germline. The V and J ends lost 5 bases and 2 bases respectively, with 9 bases between them. In nucleotides, the CDR3 is TGTGCCAGCAGTCGAGGCTTAAACTATGGCTACACCTTC. Residues: CASSRGLNYGYTF.

The V and J genes are TRBV4-1 and TRBJ1-5, with D perhaps matching TRBD1 (6 bases). With 2 bases removed from V and 5 bases from J, the gap between germline ends came to 10 bases. The CDR3 sequence is 14 residues long. The germline V gene has CDR1 MGHRA and CDR2 YSYEKL. CDR3 coding DNA: TGCGCCAGCAGCCAAAGGGGGGCAGATCAGCCCCAGCATTTT. Its protein is CASSQRGADQPQHF.

This clone was found many times. The V call is TRBV28, the J call TRBJ1-3; D gene ambiguous. The CDR3 has 16 residues. The germline V gene encodes CDR1 MDHEN and CDR2 SYDVKM. Trimming pared 3 bases from V and 0 bases from J, leaving 12 bases between. CDR3 protein: CASSFRGYYSGNTIYF. Here the CDR3 DNA reads TGTGCCAGCAGTTTTCGAGGTTACTACTCTGGAAACACCATATATTTT.

J is TRBJ1-5 and V is TRBV27, with TRBD1 as a possible D gene (5 bases). This CDR3 has 15 amino acids. Looked up from germline, CDR1 is MNHEY and CDR2 is SMNVEV (reference sequence). The V gene lost 1 base and the J gene lost 3 bases, with 10 bases spanning the gap. CDR3 sequence: CASSLFGAPNQPQHF. The CDR3 coding sequence is TGTGCCAGCAGTTTATTCGGGGCGCCCAATCAGCCCCAGCATTTT.

The chain combines TRBV9 with TRBJ2-7; 14 bases are shared with TRBD2. V was clipped by 4 bases and J by 5 bases; unmatched bases: 5. The germline V gene has CDR1 SGDLS and CDR2 YYNGEE. This CDR3 contains 15 residues. The chain's CDR3 is CASSPQGLAGDEQYF. Here the CDR3 DNA reads TGTGCCAGCAGCCCCCAGGGACTAGCGGGAGACGAGCAGTACTTC.

The chain is built from TRBV19 and TRBJ1-5, with D perhaps matching TRBD1 (5 bases). The CDR3 runs 16 residues. Per germline, CDR1 LNHDA and CDR2 SQIVND (reference sequence). The V end was cut by 1 base, the J end by 6 bases, with 16 bases between. The CDR3 loop reads CASSIGRGSGFQPQHF. CDR3 nucleotides: TGTGCCAGTAGTATAGGAAGGGGTTCCGGATTTCAGCCCCAGCATTTT. Variable domain in full (rest from reference TRBV19 and TRBJ1-5): DGGITQSPKYLFRKEGQNVTLSCEQNLNHDAMYWYRQDPGQGLRLIYYSQIVNDFQKGDIAEGYSVSREKKESFPLTVTSAQKNPTAFYLCASSIGRGSGFQPQHFGDGTRLSIL.

Of note for this clone: It is likely a read error: a sequence one base away is far more abundant. CDR3 DNA sequence: TGTGCCAGCAGTGAGGGGGCTAGCACCGGGGAGCTGTTTTTT. Protein: CASSEGASTGELFF. This chain uses TRBV6-4 with TRBJ2-2, with D possibly being TRBD1 (6 bases). CDR1 is MRHNA, CDR2 SNTAGT, per germline. Trimming took off 3 bases at V and 4 bases at J, with 9 bases between the two ends. This CDR3 contains 14 residues.

The sample holds many counts of this clone. The chain carries TRBV27 and TRBJ2-7; D unclear. V dropped 5 bases and J dropped 6 bases, with 14 bases sitting between them. The germline V gene has CDR1 MNHEY and CDR2 SMNVEV (reference sequence). The CDR3 length is 13 residues. CDR3 nucleotides: TGTGCCAGCAGTCCGCGTCTGTTAGGCGAGCAGTACTTC. It translates to CASSPRLLGEQYF.

V and J are TRBV28 and TRBJ1-5; TRBD1 agrees at 7 bases. This CDR3 contains 19 residues. Germline V gives CDR1 MDHEN, CDR2 SYDVKM. Losses at the gene ends were 1 base for V and 0 bases for J; bases not matched to a gene: 12. The CDR3 DNA follows: TGTGCCAGCAGTTTATTCCAGGGGGACAGAACCTATAGCAATCAGCCCCAGCATTTT. It is translated as CASSLFQGDRTYSNQPQHF. Looking up the rest from reference TRBV28 and TRBJ1-5 gives the full variable domain: DVKVTQSSRYLVKRTGEKVFLECVQDMDHENMFWYRQDPGLGLRLIYFSYDVKMKEKGDIPEGYSVSREKKERFSLILESASTNQTSMYLCASSLFQGDRTYSNQPQHFGDGTRLSIL.